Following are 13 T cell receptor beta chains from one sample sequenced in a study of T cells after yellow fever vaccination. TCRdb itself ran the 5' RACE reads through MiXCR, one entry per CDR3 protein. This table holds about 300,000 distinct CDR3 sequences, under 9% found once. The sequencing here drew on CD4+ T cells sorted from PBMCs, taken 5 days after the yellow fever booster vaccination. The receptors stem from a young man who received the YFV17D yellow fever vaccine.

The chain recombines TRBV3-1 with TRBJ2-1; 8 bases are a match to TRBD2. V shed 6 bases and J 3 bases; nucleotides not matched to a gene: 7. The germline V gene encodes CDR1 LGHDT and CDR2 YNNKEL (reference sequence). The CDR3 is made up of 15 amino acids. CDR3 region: CASSYPGGVYNEQFF. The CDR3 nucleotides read TGTGCCAGCAGTTACCCGGGGGGGGTCTACAATGAGCAGTTCTTC.

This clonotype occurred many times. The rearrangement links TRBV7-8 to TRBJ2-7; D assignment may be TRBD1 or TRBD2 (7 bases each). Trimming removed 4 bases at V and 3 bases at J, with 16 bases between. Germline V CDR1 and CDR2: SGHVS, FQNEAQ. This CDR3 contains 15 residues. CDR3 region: CASSYKTGRDYEQYV. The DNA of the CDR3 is TGTGCCAGCAGCTACAAGACAGGGAGGGACTACGAGCAGTACGTC.

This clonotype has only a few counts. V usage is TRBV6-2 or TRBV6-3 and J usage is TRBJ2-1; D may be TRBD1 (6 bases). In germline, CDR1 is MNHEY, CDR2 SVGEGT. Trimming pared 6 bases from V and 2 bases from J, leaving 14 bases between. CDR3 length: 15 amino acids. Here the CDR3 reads CASRKQGSTYNEQFF. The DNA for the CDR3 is TGTGCCAGCAGGAAACAGGGAAGCACCTACAATGAGCAGTTCTTC.

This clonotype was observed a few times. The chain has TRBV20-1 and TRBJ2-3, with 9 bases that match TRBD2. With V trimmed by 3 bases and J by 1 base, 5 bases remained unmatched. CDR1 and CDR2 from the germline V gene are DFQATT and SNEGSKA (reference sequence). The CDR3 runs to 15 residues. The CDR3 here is CSASRASGGTDTQYF. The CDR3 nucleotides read TGCAGTGCTAGTAGGGCTAGCGGGGGCACAGATACGCAGTATTTT.

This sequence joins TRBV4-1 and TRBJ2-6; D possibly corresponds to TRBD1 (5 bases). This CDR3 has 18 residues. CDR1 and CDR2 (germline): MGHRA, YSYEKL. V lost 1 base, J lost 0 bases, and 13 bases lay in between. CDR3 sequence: CASSQVGRAFSGANVLTF. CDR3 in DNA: TGCGCCAGCAGCCAAGTGGGCAGGGCCTTCTCTGGGGCCAACGTCCTGACTTTC.

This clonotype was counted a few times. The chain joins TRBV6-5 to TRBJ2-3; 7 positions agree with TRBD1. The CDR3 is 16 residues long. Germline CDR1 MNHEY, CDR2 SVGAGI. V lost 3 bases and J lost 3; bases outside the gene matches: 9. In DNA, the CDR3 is TGTGCCAGCAGTTATACGGGACAGAGGGGTACAGATACGCAGTATTTT. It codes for CASSYTGQRGTDTQYF.

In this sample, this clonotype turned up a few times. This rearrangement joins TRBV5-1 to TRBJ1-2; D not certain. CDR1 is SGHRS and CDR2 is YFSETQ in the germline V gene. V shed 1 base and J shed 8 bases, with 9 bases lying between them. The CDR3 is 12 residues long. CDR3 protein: CASSLSQHGYTF. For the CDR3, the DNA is TGCGCCAGCAGCTTGTCACAGCACGGCTACACCTTC.

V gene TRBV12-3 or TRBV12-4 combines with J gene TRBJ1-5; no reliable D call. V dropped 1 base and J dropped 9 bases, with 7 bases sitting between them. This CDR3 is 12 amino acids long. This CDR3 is CASSLGNLPQHF. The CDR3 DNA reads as TGTGCCAGCAGTTTAGGTAACCTGCCCCAGCATTTT.

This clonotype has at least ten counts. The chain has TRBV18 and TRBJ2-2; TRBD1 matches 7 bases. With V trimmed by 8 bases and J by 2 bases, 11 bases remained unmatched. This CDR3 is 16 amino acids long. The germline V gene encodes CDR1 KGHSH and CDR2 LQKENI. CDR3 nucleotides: TGTGCCAGCAAAAGTTGGGACAGCCAAAACACCGGGGAGCTGTTTTTT. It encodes CASKSWDSQNTGELFF. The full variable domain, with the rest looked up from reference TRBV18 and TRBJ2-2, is NAGVMQNPRHLVRRRGQEARLRCSPMKGHSHVYWYRQLPEEGLKFMVYLQKENIIDESGMPKERFSAEFPKEGPSILRIQQVVRGDSAAYFCASKSWDSQNTGELFFGEGSRLTVL.

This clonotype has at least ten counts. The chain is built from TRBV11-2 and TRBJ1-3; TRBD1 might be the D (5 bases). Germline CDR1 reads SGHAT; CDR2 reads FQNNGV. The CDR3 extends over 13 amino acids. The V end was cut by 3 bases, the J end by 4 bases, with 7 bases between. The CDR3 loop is CASSFQGGNTIYF. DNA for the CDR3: TGTGCCAGCAGCTTTCAGGGAGGAAACACCATATATTTT.

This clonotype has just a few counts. The chain's CDR3 is CASSTGQGRSQPYNEQFF. The CDR3 nucleotides are TGTGCCAGCTCAACAGGACAGGGAAGGTCCCAGCCCTACAATGAGCAGTTCTTC. This rearrangement joins TRBV18 to TRBJ2-1; 8 positions agree with TRBD1. V lost 5 bases and J lost 2; bases outside the gene matches: 14. CDR3 length: 18 amino acids. Germline V gene lookup returns CDR1 KGHSH and CDR2 LQKENI.

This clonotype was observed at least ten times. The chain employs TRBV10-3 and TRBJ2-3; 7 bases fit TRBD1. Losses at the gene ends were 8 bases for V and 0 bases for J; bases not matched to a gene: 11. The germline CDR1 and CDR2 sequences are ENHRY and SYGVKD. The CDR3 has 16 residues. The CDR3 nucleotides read TGTGCCATCGGACGTACCACAGGGGCCAGCACAGATACGCAGTATTTT. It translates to CAIGRTTGASTDTQYF.

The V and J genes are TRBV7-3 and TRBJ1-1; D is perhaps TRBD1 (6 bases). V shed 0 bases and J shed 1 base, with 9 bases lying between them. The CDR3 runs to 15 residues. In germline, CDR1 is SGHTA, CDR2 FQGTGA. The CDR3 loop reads CASSLTGDKNTEAFF. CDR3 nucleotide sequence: TGTGCCAGCAGCTTAACGGGGGACAAGAACACTGAAGCTTTCTTT. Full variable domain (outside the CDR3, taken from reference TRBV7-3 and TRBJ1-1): GAGVSQTPSNKVTEKGKYVELRCDPISGHTALYWYRQSLGQGPEFLIYFQGTGAADDSGLPNDRFFAVRPEGSVSTLKIQRTERGDSAVYLCASSLTGDKNTEAFFGQGTRLTVV.